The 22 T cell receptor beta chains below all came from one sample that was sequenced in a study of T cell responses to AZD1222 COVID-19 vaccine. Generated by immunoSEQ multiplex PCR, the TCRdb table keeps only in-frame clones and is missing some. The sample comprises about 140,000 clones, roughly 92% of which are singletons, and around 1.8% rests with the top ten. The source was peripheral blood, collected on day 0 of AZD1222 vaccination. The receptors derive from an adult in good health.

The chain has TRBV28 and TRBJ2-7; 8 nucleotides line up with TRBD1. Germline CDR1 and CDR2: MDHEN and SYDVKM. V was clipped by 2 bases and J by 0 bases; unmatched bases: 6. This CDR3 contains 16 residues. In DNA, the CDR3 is TGTGCCAGCAGTTTACAGGGGGCGGTGGGCTCCTACGAGCAGTACTTC. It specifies CASSLQGAVGSYEQYF.

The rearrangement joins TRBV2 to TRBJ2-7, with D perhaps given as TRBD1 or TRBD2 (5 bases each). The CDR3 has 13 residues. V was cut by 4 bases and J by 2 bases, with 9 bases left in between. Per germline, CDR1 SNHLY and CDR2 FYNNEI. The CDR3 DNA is TGTGCCAGCAGTGGGCAGGGACCCTACGAGCAGTACTTC. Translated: CASSGQGPYEQYF.

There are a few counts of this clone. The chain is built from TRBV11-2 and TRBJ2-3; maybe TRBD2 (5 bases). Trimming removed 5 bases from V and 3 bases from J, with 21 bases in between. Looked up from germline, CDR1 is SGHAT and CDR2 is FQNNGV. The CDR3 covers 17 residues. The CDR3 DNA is TGTGCCAGCAGCCCCAGTCCGGGGAACAGCCCGACAGATACGCAGTATTTT. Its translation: CASSPSPGNSPTDTQYF.

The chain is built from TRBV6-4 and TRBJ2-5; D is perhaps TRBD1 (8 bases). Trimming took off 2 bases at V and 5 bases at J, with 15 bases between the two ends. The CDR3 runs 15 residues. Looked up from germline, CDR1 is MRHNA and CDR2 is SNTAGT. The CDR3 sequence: CASSDLGQGGETQYF. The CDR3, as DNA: TGTGCCAGCAGTGACCTTGGACAGGGAGGGGAGACCCAGTACTTC.

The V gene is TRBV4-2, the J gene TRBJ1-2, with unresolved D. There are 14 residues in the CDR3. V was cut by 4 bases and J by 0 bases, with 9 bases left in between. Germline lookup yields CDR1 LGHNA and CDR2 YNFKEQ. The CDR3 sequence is CASSPSGSNYGYTF. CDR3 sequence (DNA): TGTGCCAGCAGCCCTTCCGGATCTAACTATGGCTACACCTTC.

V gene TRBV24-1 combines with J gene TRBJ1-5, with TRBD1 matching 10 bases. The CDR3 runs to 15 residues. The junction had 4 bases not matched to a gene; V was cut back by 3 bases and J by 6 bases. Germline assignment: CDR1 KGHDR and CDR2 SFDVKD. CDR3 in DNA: TGTGCCACCAGTGATACAGGACAGGGGGGTCAGCCCCAGCATTTT. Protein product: CATSDTGQGGQPQHF.

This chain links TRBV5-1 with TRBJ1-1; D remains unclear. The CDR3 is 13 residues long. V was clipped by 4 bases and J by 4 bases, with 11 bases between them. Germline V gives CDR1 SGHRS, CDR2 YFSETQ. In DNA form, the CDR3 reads TGCGCCAGCAGCCGGTCGGAGGGCACTGAAGCTTTCTTT. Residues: CASSRSEGTEAFF.

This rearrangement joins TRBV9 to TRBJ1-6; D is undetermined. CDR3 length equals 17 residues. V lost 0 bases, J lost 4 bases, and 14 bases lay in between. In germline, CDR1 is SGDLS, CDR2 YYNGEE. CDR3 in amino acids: CASSVGASQHYNSPLHF. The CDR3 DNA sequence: TGTGCCAGCAGCGTAGGGGCGTCCCAACATTATAATTCACCCCTCCACTTT.

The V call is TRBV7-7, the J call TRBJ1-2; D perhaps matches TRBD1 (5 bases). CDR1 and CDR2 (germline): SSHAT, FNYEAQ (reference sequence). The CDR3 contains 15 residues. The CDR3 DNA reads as TGTGCTACGCCAGGGCGACTAAAGGGAGACTATGGCTACACCTTC. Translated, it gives CATPGRLKGDYGYTF.

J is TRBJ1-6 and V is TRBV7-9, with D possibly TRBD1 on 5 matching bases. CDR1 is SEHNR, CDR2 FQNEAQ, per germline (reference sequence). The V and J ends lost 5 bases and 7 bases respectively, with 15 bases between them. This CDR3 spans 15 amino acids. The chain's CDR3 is CASSEVGEGNSPLHF. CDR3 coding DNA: TGTGCCAGCAGCGAAGTAGGGGAAGGGAATTCACCCCTCCACTTT.

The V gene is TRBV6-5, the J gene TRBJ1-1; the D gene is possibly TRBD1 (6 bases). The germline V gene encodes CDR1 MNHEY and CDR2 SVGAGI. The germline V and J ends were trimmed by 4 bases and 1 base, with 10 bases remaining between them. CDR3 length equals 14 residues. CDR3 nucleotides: TGTGCCAGCAGTTTCATGGGGGCGAACACTGAAGCTTTCTTT. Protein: CASSFMGANTEAFF.

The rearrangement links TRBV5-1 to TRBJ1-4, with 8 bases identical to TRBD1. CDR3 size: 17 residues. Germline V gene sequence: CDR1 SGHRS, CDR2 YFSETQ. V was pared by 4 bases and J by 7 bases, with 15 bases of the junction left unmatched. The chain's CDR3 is CASSRGQGEGAFEKLFF. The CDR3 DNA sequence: TGCGCCAGCAGCCGCGGACAGGGTGAGGGGGCATTTGAAAAACTGTTTTTT.

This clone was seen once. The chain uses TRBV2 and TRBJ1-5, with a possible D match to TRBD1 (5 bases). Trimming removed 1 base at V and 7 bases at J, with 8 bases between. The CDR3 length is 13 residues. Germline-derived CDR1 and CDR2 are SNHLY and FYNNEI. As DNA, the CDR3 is TGTGCCAGCAGTGAAGAGGGGTACCAGCCCCAGCATTTT. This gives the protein CASSEEGYQPQHF.

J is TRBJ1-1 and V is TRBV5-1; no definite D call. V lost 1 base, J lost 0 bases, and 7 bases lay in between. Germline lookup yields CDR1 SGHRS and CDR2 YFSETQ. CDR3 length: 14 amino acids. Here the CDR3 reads CASSLRSMNTEAFF. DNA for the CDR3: TGCGCCAGCAGCTTGAGGAGTATGAACACTGAAGCTTTCTTT.

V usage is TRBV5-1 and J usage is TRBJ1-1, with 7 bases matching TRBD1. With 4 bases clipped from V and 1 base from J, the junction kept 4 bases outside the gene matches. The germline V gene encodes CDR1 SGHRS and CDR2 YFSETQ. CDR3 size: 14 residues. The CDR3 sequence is CASSPGQKNTEAFF. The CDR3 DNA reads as TGCGCCAGCAGCCCGGGACAGAAGAACACTGAAGCTTTCTTT.

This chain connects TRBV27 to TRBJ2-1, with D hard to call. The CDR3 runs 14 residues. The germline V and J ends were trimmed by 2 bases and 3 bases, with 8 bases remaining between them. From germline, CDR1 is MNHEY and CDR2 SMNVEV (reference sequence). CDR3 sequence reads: CASSLTPSYNEQFF. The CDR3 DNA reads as TGTGCCAGCAGTTTAACCCCCAGCTACAATGAGCAGTTCTTC.

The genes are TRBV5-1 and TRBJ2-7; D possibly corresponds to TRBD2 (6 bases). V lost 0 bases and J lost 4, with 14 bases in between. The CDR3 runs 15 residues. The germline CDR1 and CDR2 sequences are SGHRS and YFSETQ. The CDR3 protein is CASSLAEGLGYEQYF. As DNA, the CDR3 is TGCGCCAGCAGCTTGGCGGAGGGGCTAGGGTACGAGCAGTACTTC.

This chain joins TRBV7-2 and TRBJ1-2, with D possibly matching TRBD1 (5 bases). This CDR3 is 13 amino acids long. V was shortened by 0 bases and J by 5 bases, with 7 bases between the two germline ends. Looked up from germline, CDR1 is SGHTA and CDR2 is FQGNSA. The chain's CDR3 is CASSLAPGYGYTF. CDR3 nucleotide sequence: TGTGCCAGCAGCTTAGCTCCAGGGTATGGCTACACCTTC.

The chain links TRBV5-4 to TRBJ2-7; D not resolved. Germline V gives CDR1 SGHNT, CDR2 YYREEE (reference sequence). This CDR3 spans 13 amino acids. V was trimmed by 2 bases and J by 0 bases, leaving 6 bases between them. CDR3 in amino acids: CASSFSTSYEQYF. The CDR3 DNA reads TGTGCCAGCAGCTTTAGCACCTCCTACGAGCAGTACTTC.

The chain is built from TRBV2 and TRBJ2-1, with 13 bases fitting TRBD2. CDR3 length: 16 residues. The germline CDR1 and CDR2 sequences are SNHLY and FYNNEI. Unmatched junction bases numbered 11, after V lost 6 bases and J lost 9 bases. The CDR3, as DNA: TGTGCCAGCAGCGCCCTACTAGCGGGAGGGCGGGCTGAGCAGTTCTTC. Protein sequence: CASSALLAGGRAEQFF.

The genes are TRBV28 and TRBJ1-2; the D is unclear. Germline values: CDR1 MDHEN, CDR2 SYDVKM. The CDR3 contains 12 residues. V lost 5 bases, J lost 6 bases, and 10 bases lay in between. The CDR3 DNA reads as TGTGCCAGCAGTCCGCCCCCGAATGGCTACACCTTC. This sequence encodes CASSPPPNGYTF.

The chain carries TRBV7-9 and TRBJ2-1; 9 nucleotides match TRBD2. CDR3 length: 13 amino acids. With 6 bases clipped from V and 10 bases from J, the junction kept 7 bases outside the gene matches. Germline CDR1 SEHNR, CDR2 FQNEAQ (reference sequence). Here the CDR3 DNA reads TGTGCCAGCAGGGGCGGGAGGGCTTTCGAGCAGTTCTTC. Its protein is CASRGGRAFEQFF. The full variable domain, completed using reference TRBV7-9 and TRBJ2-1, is DTGVSQNPRHKITKRGQNVTFRCDPISEHNRLYWYRQTLGQGPEFLTYFQNEAQLEKSRLLSDRFSAERPKGSFSTLEIQRTEQGDSAMYLCASRGGRAFEQFFGPGTRLTVL.